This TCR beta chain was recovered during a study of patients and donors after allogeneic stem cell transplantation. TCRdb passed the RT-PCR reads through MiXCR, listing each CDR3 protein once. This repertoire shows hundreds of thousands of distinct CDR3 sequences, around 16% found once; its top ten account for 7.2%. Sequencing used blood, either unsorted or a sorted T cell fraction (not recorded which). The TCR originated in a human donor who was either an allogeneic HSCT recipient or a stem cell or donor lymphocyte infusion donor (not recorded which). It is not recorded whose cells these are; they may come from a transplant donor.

CDR3 DNA: TGTGCCAGCGCGGACAGGGTGGGGTATGGCTACACCTTC. Translating it yields CASADRVGYGYTF. The genes are TRBV7-9 and TRBJ1-2, with 8 bases fitting TRBD1. This CDR3 is 13 amino acids long. Germline V gene lookup returns CDR1 SEHNR and CDR2 FQNEAQ (reference sequence). V lost 8 bases, J lost 5 bases, and 7 bases stayed unmatched.